The rows below give T cell receptor beta chains drawn from one sample of a study of shared clonotypes between healthy human individuals. Data came from immunoSEQ multiplex PCR; TCRdb stores just in-frame clones and leaves some out. The sample has about 2 million clones, about 95% seen once. The specimen sequenced was naive CD8+ T cells sorted from blood. Receptors originate from a man between 18 and 35 years old in good health. Each CDR3 is given with its conserved first and last residue. Fields, in order: CDR3 length, D gene, clone size, V gene, J gene, CDR3 protein, CDR3 DNA. The D gene is left open where the match is weak. Rows give clone size only sometimes, using once, few, many, or a class for an expanded clone.

cdr3_length: 14; d_call: .; clone_size: once; v_call: TRBV5-6; j_call: TRBJ1-2; cdr3_aa: CASSPLSLSNGYTF; cdr3_nt: TGTGCCAGCAGCCCACTCAGTCTGTCAAATGGCTACACCTTC
cdr3_length: 12; d_call: .; clone_size: .; v_call: TRBV7-6; j_call: TRBJ1-6; cdr3_aa: CASSSMNSPLHF; cdr3_nt: TGTGCCAGCAGCTCGATGAATTCACCCCTCCACTTT
cdr3_length: 14; d_call: .; clone_size: .; v_call: TRBV10-3; j_call: TRBJ2-7; cdr3_aa: CAISESSVNYEQYF; cdr3_nt: TGTGCCATCAGTGAGTCGTCGGTGAACTACGAGCAGTACTTC
cdr3_length: 13; d_call: .; clone_size: .; v_call: TRBV29-1; j_call: TRBJ2-7; cdr3_aa: CSVEAPNNYEQYF; cdr3_nt: TGCAGCGTTGAAGCCCCGAACAACTACGAGCAGTACTTC
cdr3_length: 15; d_call: TRBD1; clone_size: .; v_call: TRBV27; j_call: TRBJ2-7; cdr3_aa: CASSLSRTGIYEQYF; cdr3_nt: TGTGCCAGCAGTTTATCGAGGACAGGGATCTACGAGCAGTACTTC
cdr3_length: 13; d_call: .; clone_size: .; v_call: TRBV5-1; j_call: TRBJ2-7; cdr3_aa: CASSLAPGSEQYF; cdr3_nt: TGCGCCAGCAGCTTGGCCCCGGGCTCGGAGCAGTACTTC
cdr3_length: 15; d_call: .; clone_size: once; v_call: TRBV4-3; j_call: TRBJ2-4; cdr3_aa: CASSQDAGRTNIQYF; cdr3_nt: TGCGCCAGCAGCCAAGATGCGGGGAGGACTAACATTCAGTACTTC
cdr3_length: 13; d_call: .; clone_size: .; v_call: TRBV7-8; j_call: TRBJ2-5; cdr3_aa: CASSSTVQETQYF; cdr3_nt: TGTGCCAGCAGCTCGACAGTCCAAGAGACCCAGTACTTC
cdr3_length: 13; d_call: .; clone_size: .; v_call: TRBV11-2; j_call: TRBJ2-7; cdr3_aa: CASSLEGGREQYF; cdr3_nt: TGTGCCAGCAGCTTAGAAGGGGGGCGCGAGCAGTACTTC
cdr3_length: 13; d_call: .; clone_size: .; v_call: TRBV30; j_call: TRBJ2-7; cdr3_aa: CACLDGRSNEQYF; cdr3_nt: TGTGCCTGCTTGGATGGGAGAAGCAACGAGCAGTACTTC
cdr3_length: 18; d_call: .; clone_size: .; v_call: TRBV21-1; j_call: TRBJ2-7; cdr3_aa: CASSNRRGRATSVYEQYF; cdr3_nt: TGTGCCAGCAGCAACCGGAGGGGGCGGGCGACTAGCGTCTACGAGCAGTACTTC
cdr3_length: 13; d_call: .; clone_size: .; v_call: TRBV28; j_call: TRBJ2-3; cdr3_aa: CASSPPATDTQYF; cdr3_nt: TGTGCCAGCAGTCCCCCCGCCACAGATACGCAGTATTTT
cdr3_length: 13; d_call: TRBD2; clone_size: once; v_call: TRBV10-2; j_call: TRBJ2-7; cdr3_aa: CASRGTSSYEQYF; cdr3_nt: TGCGCCAGCAGGGGGACTAGCTCCTACGAGCAGTACTTC
cdr3_length: 12; d_call: .; clone_size: .; v_call: TRBV14; j_call: TRBJ2-3; cdr3_aa: CASSRRAGTQYF; cdr3_nt: TGTGCCAGCAGCCGGCGGGCCGGTACGCAGTATTTT
cdr3_length: 13; d_call: .; clone_size: .; v_call: TRBV27; j_call: TRBJ2-7; cdr3_aa: CASSYQGNYEQYF; cdr3_nt: TGTGCCAGCAGTTATCAGGGAAACTACGAGCAGTACTTC
cdr3_length: 14; d_call: TRBD2; clone_size: .; v_call: TRBV6-5; j_call: TRBJ2-1; cdr3_aa: CASSWTGGRNEQFF; cdr3_nt: TGTGCCAGCAGTTGGACGGGAGGGCGGAATGAGCAGTTCTTC
cdr3_length: 13; d_call: .; clone_size: .; v_call: TRBV7-9; j_call: TRBJ2-3; cdr3_aa: CASSFAGADTQYF; cdr3_nt: TGTGCCAGCAGCTTTGCAGGGGCAGATACGCAGTATTTT
cdr3_length: 14; d_call: .; clone_size: .; v_call: TRBV4-1; j_call: TRBJ2-2; cdr3_aa: CASSQAQGFGELFF; cdr3_nt: TGCGCCAGCAGCCAAGCGCAGGGCTTTGGGGAGCTGTTTTTT
cdr3_length: 14; d_call: TRBD1; clone_size: .; v_call: TRBV27; j_call: TRBJ1-6; cdr3_aa: CATSGQGYNSPLHF; cdr3_nt: TGTGCCACCTCGGGACAGGGCTATAATTCACCCCTCCACTTT
cdr3_length: 18; d_call: TRBD2; clone_size: .; v_call: TRBV2; j_call: TRBJ2-5; cdr3_aa: CASSESVAGGSQEETQYF; cdr3_nt: TGTGCCAGCAGTGAATCGGTAGCGGGAGGTTCCCAAGAAGAGACCCAGTACTTC
cdr3_length: 11; d_call: .; clone_size: .; v_call: TRBV7-2; j_call: TRBJ2-1; cdr3_aa: CASSSINEQFF; cdr3_nt: TGTGCCAGCAGCTCGATCAATGAGCAGTTCTTC
cdr3_length: 15; d_call: .; clone_size: .; v_call: TRBV9; j_call: TRBJ2-5; cdr3_aa: CASSVESRIGETQYF; cdr3_nt: TGTGCCAGCAGCGTAGAGTCACGGATCGGCGAGACCCAGTACTTC
cdr3_length: 17; d_call: .; clone_size: .; v_call: TRBV7-7; j_call: TRBJ2-6; cdr3_aa: CASSLEVQGSGANVLTF; cdr3_nt: TGTGCTAGCAGCTTGGAGGTACAGGGATCTGGGGCCAACGTCCTGACTTTC
cdr3_length: 15; d_call: .; clone_size: .; v_call: TRBV27; j_call: TRBJ2-7; cdr3_aa: CASSPSHPVFYEQYF; cdr3_nt: TGTGCCAGCAGTCCGTCGCACCCAGTTTTCTACGAGCAGTACTTC
cdr3_length: 15; d_call: .; clone_size: .; v_call: TRBV19; j_call: TRBJ2-1; cdr3_aa: CASSPQGTSYNEQFF; cdr3_nt: TGTGCCAGTAGTCCCCAAGGCACCTCCTACAATGAGCAGTTCTTC
cdr3_length: 15; d_call: TRBD1; clone_size: .; v_call: TRBV27; j_call: TRBJ2-1; cdr3_aa: CASSSQGDVLLPQFF; cdr3_nt: TGTGCCAGCAGTTCCCAGGGGGACGTGTTGCTTCCGCAGTTCTTC